This is a list of T cell receptor beta chains from one sample in a study of blood T cell repertoires in COVID-19. The method was immunoSEQ multiplex PCR; TCRdb's version includes in-frame clones alone and lacks a portion of them. Of roughly 500,000 clones listed, 85% to 90% are singletons. The sequencing sample was made of peripheral blood. The source of these receptors is a man younger than 30 with COVID-19, enrolled during active disease. The CDR3 runs from the conserved cysteine through the conserved F or W. The D gene is left open where the match is weak. The size entry is marked missing in some rows and otherwise reads once, few, many or a size class.

length,V,D,size,J,CDR3,DNA
17,TRBV19,.,.,TRBJ2-7,CASSIDPQGIRTYEQYF,TGTGCCAGTAGTATAGATCCCCAGGGTATCCGAACCTACGAGCAGTACTTC
14,TRBV15,.,.,TRBJ1-2,CATSREVGSYGYTF,TGTGCCACCAGCAGGGAGGTGGGCTCCTATGGCTACACCTTC
13,TRBV6-6,.,.,TRBJ1-2,CASSSREGSGYTF,TGTGCCAGCAGTTCAAGGGAGGGGAGTGGCTACACCTTC
15,TRBV14,.,.,TRBJ1-1,CASSRAGTLNTEAFF,TGTGCCAGCAGCCGTGCGGGCACCTTGAACACTGAAGCTTTCTTT
14,TRBV5-1,TRBD1,.,TRBJ1-1,CASSEQGANTEAFF,TGCGCCAGCAGCGAACAGGGGGCAAACACTGAAGCTTTCTTT
15,TRBV6-5,TRBD1,.,TRBJ1-2,CASSPFPGQRDGYTF,TGTGCCAGCAGTCCATTTCCGGGACAGCGGGATGGCTACACCTTC
18,TRBV11-3,TRBD1,once,TRBJ2-3,CASSLAWGTGGNTDTQYF,TGTGCCAGCAGCTTAGCCTGGGGAACAGGGGGGAACACAGATACGCAGTATTTT
13,TRBV7-9,.,.,TRBJ2-3,CASSSRGSDTQYF,TGTGCCAGCAGCTCAAGAGGGTCAGATACGCAGTATTTT
14,TRBV7-8,TRBD1,.,TRBJ2-5,CASRPRGLGETQYF,TGTGCCAGCAGGCCTAGGGGGCTAGGAGAGACCCAGTACTTC
15,TRBV28,.,.,TRBJ2-7,CASSLFAGISYEQYF,TGTGCCAGCAGTTTATTCGCCGGGATCTCCTACGAGCAGTACTTC
16,TRBV10-1,.,.,TRBJ2-1,CASSDQDIPRFNEQFF,TGCGCCAGCAGTGACCAGGATATCCCCCGTTTCAATGAGCAGTTCTTC
15,TRBV7-2,TRBD1,.,TRBJ2-7,CASSVSGTGDYEQYF,TGTGCCAGCAGCGTTTCCGGGACAGGGGACTACGAGCAGTACTTC
13,TRBV2,.,once,TRBJ2-5,CATELSGKETQYF,TGTGCCACCGAACTTTCAGGGAAAGAGACCCAGTACTTC
15,TRBV2,.,.,TRBJ2-1,CASSELRGRNNEQFF,TGTGCCAGCAGTGAATTGAGAGGTCGGAACAATGAGCAGTTCTTC
15,TRBV10-2,TRBD2,.,TRBJ2-1,CASRRGTSSYNEQFF,TGCGCCAGCAGGCGTGGGACTAGCTCCTACAATGAGCAGTTCTTC
14,TRBV15,.,.,TRBJ2-3,CATSRGPVTDTQYF,TGTGCCACCAGCAGAGGGCCAGTCACAGATACGCAGTATTTT
18,TRBV9,TRBD1,.,TRBJ1-5,CASSVGPGTAYSNQPQHF,TGTGCCAGCAGCGTAGGGCCTGGGACAGCCTATAGCAATCAGCCCCAGCATTTT
15,TRBV5-1,.,.,TRBJ2-7,CASSSFSSGNYEQYF,TGCGCCAGCAGCTCATTTTCGTCGGGGAACTACGAGCAGTACTTC
18,TRBV24-1,TRBD1,once,TRBJ2-6,CATSDTQGASSGANVLTF,TGTGCCACCAGTGATACACAGGGGGCTAGCTCTGGGGCCAACGTCCTGACTTTC
15,TRBV7-9,.,few,TRBJ2-2,CASSLGRGATGELFF,TGTGCCAGCAGCTTGGGCAGGGGTGCCACCGGGGAGCTGTTTTTT
13,TRBV7-3,.,.,TRBJ1-1,CASSLNPRTEAFF,TGTGCCAGCAGCTTAAACCCGCGCACTGAAGCTTTCTTT
15,TRBV5-1,.,.,TRBJ2-5,CASSAGLLGGETQYF,TGCGCCAGCAGCGCGGGACTTCTTGGGGGAGAGACCCAGTACTTC
15,TRBV19,TRBD2,.,TRBJ2-3,CASSQGLAGGNTQYF,TGTGCCAGTAGCCAGGGACTAGCGGGAGGAAATACGCAGTATTTT
16,TRBV5-4,TRBD1,.,TRBJ2-5,CASSTGGAGEGETQYF,TGTGCCAGCAGTACAGGGGGCGCGGGCGAGGGGGAGACCCAGTACTTC
12,TRBV11-3,.,.,TRBJ1-1,CASSPRTDEAFF,TGTGCCAGCAGCCCCCGAACAGACGAAGCTTTCTTT
13,TRBV29-1,.,.,TRBJ2-3,CSVEPGATDTQYF,TGCAGCGTTGAGCCGGGAGCAACGGATACGCAGTATTTT
16,TRBV7-2,TRBD2,.,TRBJ2-3,CASSQLAGLRTDTQYF,TGTGCCAGCAGCCAACTAGCGGGACTACGAACAGATACGCAGTATTTT
12,TRBV27,.,.,TRBJ1-5,CASSFLNQPQHF,TGTGCCAGCAGTTTTCTAAATCAGCCCCAGCATTTT
15,TRBV24-1,TRBD1,.,TRBJ2-2,CATSVRTGLTGELFF,TGTGCCACCAGTGTAAGGACAGGGCTCACCGGGGAGCTGTTTTTT
17,TRBV19,TRBD2,once,TRBJ2-2,CASSTIGLAGATGELFF,TGTGCCAGTAGTACCATTGGACTAGCGGGGGCCACCGGGGAGCTGTTTTTT
11,TRBV19,.,.,TRBJ2-1,CASIGGNEQFF,TGTGCCAGTATAGGAGGGAATGAGCAGTTCTTC
15,TRBV13,.,.,TRBJ2-4,CASSGQGLAKNIQYF,TGTGCCAGCAGCGGGCAGGGGTTAGCCAAAAACATTCAGTACTTC
14,TRBV13,TRBD1,.,TRBJ1-2,CASSSTGGDYGYTF,TGTGCCAGCAGCTCGACAGGGGGCGATTATGGCTACACCTTC
14,TRBV5-6,.,.,TRBJ1-3,CASSLSGSGNTIYF,TGTGCCAGCAGCTTGTCGGGGTCTGGAAACACCATATATTTT
15,TRBV6-5,TRBD1,.,TRBJ1-2,CASYGTAPTHYGYTF,TGTGCCAGCTACGGGACAGCCCCAACTCACTATGGCTACACCTTC
17,TRBV5-4,TRBD2,.,TRBJ2-5,CASSLSGRGLEQETQYF,TGTGCCAGCAGCTTAAGCGGGAGGGGTTTAGAGCAAGAGACCCAGTACTTC
17,TRBV27,TRBD1,.,TRBJ1-6,CASSLRQGGVVNSPLHF,TGTGCCAGCAGTTTGCGACAGGGTGGGGTGGTTAATTCACCCCTCCACTTT
14,TRBV7-8,.,.,TRBJ2-7,CASSIGGRGYEQYF,TGTGCCAGCAGCATCGGGGGGCGAGGGTACGAGCAGTACTTC
16,TRBV19,.,.,TRBJ1-6,CASSQQGSSYNSPLHF,TGTGCCAGTAGTCAACAGGGCAGCTCCTATAATTCACCCCTCCACTTT
17,TRBV7-6,TRBD1,once,TRBJ2-3,CASSLAHGRGPADTQYF,TGTGCCAGCAGCTTAGCGCACGGCAGGGGGCCGGCAGATACGCAGTATTTT
17,TRBV5-8,TRBD1,.,TRBJ1-6,CASSLEDRVGPNSPLHF,TGTGCCAGCAGCTTGGAGGACAGGGTAGGGCCAAATTCACCCCTCCACTTT
15,TRBV28,.,.,TRBJ2-3,CASSFSADSTDTQYF,TGTGCCAGCAGTTTTTCCGCGGATAGCACAGATACGCAGTATTTT
16,TRBV2,TRBD2,.,TRBJ2-5,CASSDNLAGGLETQYF,TGTGCCAGCAGTGATAACTTAGCGGGGGGGCTGGAGACCCAGTACTTC
14,TRBV2,.,.,TRBJ1-5,CASSDRVSNQPQHF,TGTGCCAGCAGTGACAGGGTGAGCAATCAGCCCCAGCATTTT
16,TRBV6-6,TRBD2,.,TRBJ2-7,CASSNQARRGSYEQYF,TGTGCCAGCAGTAACCAGGCCCGGCGCGGGAGCTACGAGCAGTACTTC
14,TRBV11-2,.,.,TRBJ1-6,CASSARGYNSPLHF,TGTGCCAGCAGCGCTAGGGGGTATAATTCACCCCTCCACTTT